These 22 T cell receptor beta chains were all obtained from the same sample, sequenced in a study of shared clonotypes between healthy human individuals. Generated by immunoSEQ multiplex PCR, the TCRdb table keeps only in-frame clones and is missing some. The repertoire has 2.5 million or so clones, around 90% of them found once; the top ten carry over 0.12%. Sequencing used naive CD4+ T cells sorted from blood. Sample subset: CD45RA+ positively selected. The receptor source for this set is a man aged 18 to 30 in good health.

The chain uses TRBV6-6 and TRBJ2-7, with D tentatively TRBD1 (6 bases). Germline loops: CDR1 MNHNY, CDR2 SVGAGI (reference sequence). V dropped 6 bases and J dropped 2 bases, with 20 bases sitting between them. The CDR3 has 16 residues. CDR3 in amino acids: CASRPLGRGITYEQYF. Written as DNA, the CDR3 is TGTGCCAGCAGACCACTAGGCAGGGGAATTACCTACGAGCAGTACTTC.

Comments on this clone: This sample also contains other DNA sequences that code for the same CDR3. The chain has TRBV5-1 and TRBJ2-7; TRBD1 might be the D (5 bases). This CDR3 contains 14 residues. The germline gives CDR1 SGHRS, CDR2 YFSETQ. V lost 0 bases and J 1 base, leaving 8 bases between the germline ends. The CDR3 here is CASSLGQGSYEQYF. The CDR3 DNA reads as TGCGCCAGCAGCTTGGGCCAGGGTTCCTACGAGCAGTACTTC.

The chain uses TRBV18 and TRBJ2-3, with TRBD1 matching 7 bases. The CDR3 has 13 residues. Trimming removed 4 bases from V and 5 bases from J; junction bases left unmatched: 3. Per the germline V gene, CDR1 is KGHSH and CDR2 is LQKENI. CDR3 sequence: CASSQGAGDTQYF. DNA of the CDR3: TGTGCCAGCTCACAGGGGGCAGGAGATACGCAGTATTTT.

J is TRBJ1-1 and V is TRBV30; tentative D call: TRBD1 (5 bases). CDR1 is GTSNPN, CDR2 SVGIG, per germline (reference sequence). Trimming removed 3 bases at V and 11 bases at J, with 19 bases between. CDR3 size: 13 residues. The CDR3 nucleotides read TGTGCCTGGAGCCGGGACCGACAACTGGGGGCTTTCTTT. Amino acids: CAWSRDRQLGAFF. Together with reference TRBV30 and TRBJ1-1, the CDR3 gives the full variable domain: SQTIHQWPATLVQPVGSPLSLECTVEGTSNPNLYWYRQAAGRGLQLLFYSVGIGQISSEVPQNLSASRPQDRQFILSSKKLLLSDSGFYLCAWSRDRQLGAFFGQGTRLTVV.

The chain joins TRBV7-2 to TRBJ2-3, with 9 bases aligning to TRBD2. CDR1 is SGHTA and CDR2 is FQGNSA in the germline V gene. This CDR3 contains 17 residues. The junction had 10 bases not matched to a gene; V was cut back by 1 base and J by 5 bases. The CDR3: CASSLELAGGPGDTQYF. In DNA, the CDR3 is TGTGCCAGCAGCTTAGAGCTTGCGGGAGGGCCGGGAGATACGCAGTATTTT.

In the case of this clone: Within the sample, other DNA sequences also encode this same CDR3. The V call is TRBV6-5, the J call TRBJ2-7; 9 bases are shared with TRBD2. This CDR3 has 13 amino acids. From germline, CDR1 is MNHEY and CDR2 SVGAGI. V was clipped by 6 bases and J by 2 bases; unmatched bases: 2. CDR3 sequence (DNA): TGTGCCAGCAGATTAGCGGGAGCCTACGAGCAGTACTTC. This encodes CASRLAGAYEQYF.

The chain's CDR3 is CASSYLATKGTNSYEQYF. CDR3 nucleotides: TGTGCCAGCTCATATTTGGCGACTAAGGGGACAAACTCCTACGAGCAGTACTTC. This chain joins TRBV18 and TRBJ2-7; weak D call: TRBD1 (6 bases). With 5 bases removed from V and 0 bases from J, the gap between germline ends came to 23 bases. Germline-derived CDR1 and CDR2 are KGHSH and LQKENI. This CDR3 is built from 18 residues.

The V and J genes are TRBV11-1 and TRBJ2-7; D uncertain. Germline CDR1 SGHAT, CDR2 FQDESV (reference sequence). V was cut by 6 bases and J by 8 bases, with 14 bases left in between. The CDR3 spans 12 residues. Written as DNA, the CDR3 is TGTGCCAGCAGTCGAGACCTCATCAAGCAGTACTTC. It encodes CASSRDLIKQYF.

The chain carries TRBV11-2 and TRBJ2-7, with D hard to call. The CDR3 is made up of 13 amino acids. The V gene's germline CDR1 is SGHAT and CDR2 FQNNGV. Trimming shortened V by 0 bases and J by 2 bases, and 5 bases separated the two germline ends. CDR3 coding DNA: TGTGCCAGCAGCTTAGATCTTCCCTACGAGCAGTACTTC. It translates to CASSLDLPYEQYF.

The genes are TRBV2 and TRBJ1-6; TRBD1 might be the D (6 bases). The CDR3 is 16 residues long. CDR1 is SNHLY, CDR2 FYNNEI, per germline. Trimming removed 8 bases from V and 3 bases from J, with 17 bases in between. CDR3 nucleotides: TGTGCCAGCGGAAACAGGGCACAGAACTATAATTCACCCCTCCACTTT. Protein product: CASGNRAQNYNSPLHF.

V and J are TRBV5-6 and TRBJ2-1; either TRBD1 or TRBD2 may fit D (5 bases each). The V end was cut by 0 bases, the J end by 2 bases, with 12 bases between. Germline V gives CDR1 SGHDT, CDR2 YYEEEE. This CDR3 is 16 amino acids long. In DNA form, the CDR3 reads TGTGCCAGCAGCTTGGTTGGGGGTGGAACCTACAATGAGCAGTTCTTC. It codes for CASSLVGGGTYNEQFF.

CDR3 protein: CASSFANSGNTIYF. CDR3 nucleotides: TGCGCCAGCAGCTTCGCCAACTCTGGAAACACCATATATTTT. V is TRBV5-1 and J is TRBJ1-3; no clear D. This CDR3 spans 14 amino acids. Trimming took 2 bases from V and 0 from J, leaving 6 bases between them. Germline loops: CDR1 SGHRS, CDR2 YFSETQ.

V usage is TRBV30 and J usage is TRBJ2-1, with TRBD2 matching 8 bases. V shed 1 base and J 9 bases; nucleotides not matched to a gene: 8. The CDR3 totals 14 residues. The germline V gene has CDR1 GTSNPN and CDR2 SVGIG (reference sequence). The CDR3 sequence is CAWSGRGGLVEQFF. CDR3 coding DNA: TGTGCCTGGAGTGGTCGGGGGGGCCTGGTTGAGCAGTTCTTC.

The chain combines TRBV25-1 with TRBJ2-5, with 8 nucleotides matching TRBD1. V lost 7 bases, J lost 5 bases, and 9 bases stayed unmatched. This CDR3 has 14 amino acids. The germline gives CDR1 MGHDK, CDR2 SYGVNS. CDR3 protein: CASTPRTGRETQYF. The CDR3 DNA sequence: TGTGCCAGCACTCCCCGGACAGGGCGGGAGACCCAGTACTTC. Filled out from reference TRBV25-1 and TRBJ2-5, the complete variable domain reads EADIYQTPRYLVIGTGKKITLECSQTMGHDKMYWYQQDPGMELHLIHYSYGVNSTEKGDLSSESTVSRIRTEHFPLTLESARPSHTSQYLCASTPRTGRETQYFGPGTRLLVL.

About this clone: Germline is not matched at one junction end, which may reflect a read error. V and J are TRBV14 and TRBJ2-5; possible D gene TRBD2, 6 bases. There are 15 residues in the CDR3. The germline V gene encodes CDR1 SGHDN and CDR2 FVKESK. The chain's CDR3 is CASSQVRGTQEIQYF. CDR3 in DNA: TGTGCCAGCAGCCAAGTGCGCGGGACCCAAGAGATCCAGTACTTC.

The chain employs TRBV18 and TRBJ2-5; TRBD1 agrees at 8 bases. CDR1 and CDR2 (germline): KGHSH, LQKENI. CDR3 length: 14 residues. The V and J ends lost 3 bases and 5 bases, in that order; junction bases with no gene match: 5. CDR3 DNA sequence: TGTGCCAGCTCACCTCAGGGGGCCCACGAGACCCAGTACTTC. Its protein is CASSPQGAHETQYF.

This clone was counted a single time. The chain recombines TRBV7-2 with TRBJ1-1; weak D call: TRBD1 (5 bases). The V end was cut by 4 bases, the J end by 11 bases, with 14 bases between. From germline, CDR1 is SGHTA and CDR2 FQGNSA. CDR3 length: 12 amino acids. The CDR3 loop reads CASSSGGGQAFF. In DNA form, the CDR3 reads TGTGCCAGCAGCTCAGGCGGGGGTCAGGCTTTCTTT.

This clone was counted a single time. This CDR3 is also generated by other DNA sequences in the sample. DNA for the CDR3: TGTGCCAGTAGTACCGGGACGGCGAACACTGAAGCTTTCTTT. This sequence encodes CASSTGTANTEAFF. This rearrangement joins TRBV19 to TRBJ1-1; TRBD1 might be the D (5 bases). Per germline, CDR1 LNHDA and CDR2 SQIVND (reference sequence). The ends were cut back, 4 bases at V and 1 base at J, with 10 bases in the middle. This CDR3 is 14 amino acids long.

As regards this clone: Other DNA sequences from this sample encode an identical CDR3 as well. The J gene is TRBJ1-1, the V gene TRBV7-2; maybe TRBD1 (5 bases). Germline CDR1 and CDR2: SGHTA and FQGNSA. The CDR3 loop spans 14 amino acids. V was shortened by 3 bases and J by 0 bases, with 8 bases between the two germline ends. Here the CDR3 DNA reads TGTGCCAGCAGCTTCGGGACGCTGAACACTGAAGCTTTCTTT. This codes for CASSFGTLNTEAFF.

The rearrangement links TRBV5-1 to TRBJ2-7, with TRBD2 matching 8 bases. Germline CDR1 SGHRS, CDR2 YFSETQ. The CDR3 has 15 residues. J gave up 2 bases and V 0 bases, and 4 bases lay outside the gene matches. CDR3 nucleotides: TGCGCCAGCAGCTTGGTTGGCGGGGGGACCTACGAGCAGTACTTC. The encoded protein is CASSLVGGGTYEQYF.

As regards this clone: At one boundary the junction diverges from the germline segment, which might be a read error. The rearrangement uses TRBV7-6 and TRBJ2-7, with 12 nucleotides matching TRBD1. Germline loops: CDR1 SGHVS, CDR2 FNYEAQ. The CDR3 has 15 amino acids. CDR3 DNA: TGTGCCAGCAGCCTAGCGGGACAGGGGGCAGAAGAGCAGTACTTC. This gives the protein CASSLAGQGAEEQYF. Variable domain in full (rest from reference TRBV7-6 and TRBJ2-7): GAGVSQSPRYKVTKRGQDVALRCDPISGHVSLYWYRQALGQGPEFLTYFNYEAQQDKSGLPNDRFSAERPEGSISTLTIQRTEQRDSAMYRCASSLAGQGAEEQYFGPGTRLTVT.

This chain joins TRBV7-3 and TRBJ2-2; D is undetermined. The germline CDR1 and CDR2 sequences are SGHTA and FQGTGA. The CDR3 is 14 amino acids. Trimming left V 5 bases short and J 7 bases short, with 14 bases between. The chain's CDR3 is CASSRHHLGGELFF. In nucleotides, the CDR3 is TGTGCCAGCAGCCGACACCACCTGGGCGGGGAGCTGTTTTTT.